The rows below give T cell receptor beta chains drawn from one sample of a study of blood T cells in healthy people across ages. TCRdb passed the 5' RACE reads through MiXCR, listing each CDR3 protein once. The sample yields about 680,000 distinct CDR3 sequences, over 45% seen once. The sample consisted of blood. These receptors originate from a woman aged 60 to 75 in good health. CDR3s include the opening cysteine and the closing phenylalanine or tryptophan. D genes are given only for firm matches. Size tells how often a clone was seen (once, few, many) or the class of an expanded clone, and some rows leave it out.

d_gene | j_gene | abundance | len | v_gene | CDR3aa | CDR3nt
TRBD2 | TRBJ2-7 | . | 15 | TRBV3-1 | CASSPSSGRANEQYF | TGTGCCAGCAGCCCATCCAGCGGGAGGGCAAACGAGCAGTACTTC
TRBD1 | TRBJ2-7 | . | 17 | TRBV6-5 | CASSYRWDREIPYEQYF | TGTGCCAGCAGTTACAGATGGGACAGGGAGATCCCCTACGAGCAGTACTTC
. | TRBJ2-3 | . | 16 | TRBV7-9 | CASNRKQPGKTDTQYF | TGTGCCAGCAACCGAAAACAACCAGGGAAGACGGATACGCAGTATTTT
. | TRBJ2-7 | many | 13 | TRBV3-1 | CASSQESLYEQYF | TGTGCCAGCAGCCAAGAATCCCTATACGAGCAGTACTTC
TRBD2 | TRBJ2-1 | . | 16 | TRBV5-4 | CASSSGLTSGGDEQFF | TGTGCCAGCAGCTCGGGTCTGACTAGCGGGGGCGATGAGCAGTTCTTC
TRBD2 | TRBJ2-1 | . | 15 | TRBV5-1 | CASSFSGISYNEQFF | TGCGCCAGCAGTTTTAGCGGGATATCCTACAATGAGCAGTTCTTC
. | TRBJ1-1 | . | 16 | TRBV12-3/TRBV12-4 | CASSSPSGGGGTEAFF | TGTGCCAGCAGTTCCCCGTCGGGCGGGGGAGGAACTGAAGCTTTCTTT
TRBD2 | TRBJ2-2 | . | 17 | TRBV4-3 | CASSQAAGTSATGELFF | TGCGCCAGCAGCCAAGCCGCCGGGACTAGCGCTACCGGGGAGCTGTTTTTT
. | TRBJ1-1 | . | 11 | TRBV3-1 | CASSEVDQAFF | TGTGCCAGCAGTGAAGTGGACCAAGCTTTCTTT
TRBD1 | TRBJ1-1 | . | 16 | TRBV12-3/TRBV12-4 | CASSQGASWMNTEAFF | TGTGCCAGCAGTCAGGGGGCTTCTTGGATGAACACTGAAGCTTTCTTT
. | TRBJ2-2 | . | 14 | TRBV7-2 | CASSRVGETGELFF | TGTGCCAGCAGCCGGGTCGGGGAAACCGGGGAGCTGTTTTTT
. | TRBJ2-3 | . | 14 | TRBV12-3/TRBV12-4 | CASSFGRDTDTQYF | TGTGCCAGCAGTTTTGGTAGGGACACAGATACGCAGTATTTT
. | TRBJ1-1 | few | 11 | TRBV12-3/TRBV12-4 | CASWRDTEAFF | TGTGCCAGCTGGAGGGACACTGAAGCTTTCTTT
. | TRBJ2-7 | . | 16 | TRBV6-2/TRBV6-3 | CASRPGGTQGSYEQYF | TGTGCCAGCAGACCCGGGGGTACCCAGGGGTCCTACGAGCAGTACTTC
. | TRBJ2-7 | many | 14 | TRBV20-1 | CSATPSTRTYEQYF | TGCAGTGCTACCCCTAGTACTAGGACCTACGAGCAGTACTTC
. | TRBJ1-1 | . | 16 | TRBV5-1 | CASSLSSSGWGAEAFF | TGCGCCAGCAGCTTGTCGTCTTCGGGATGGGGCGCTGAAGCTTTCTTT
TRBD1 | TRBJ2-1 | . | 13 | TRBV7-2 | CASSRTGSNEQFF | TGTGCCAGCAGCAGGACAGGGAGCAATGAGCAGTTCTTC
TRBD2 | TRBJ2-7 | few | 19 | TRBV6-1 | CASSRGLAGIGGRSYEQYF | TGTGCCAGCAGCCGGGGACTAGCGGGAATCGGCGGACGGTCCTACGAGCAGTACTTC
TRBD1 | TRBJ1-5 | . | 17 | TRBV15 | CATSRPRTGMANQPQHF | TGTGCCACCAGCAGACCCCGGACAGGTATGGCCAATCAGCCCCAGCATTTT
. | TRBJ2-1 | . | 11 | TRBV11-3 | CASSLNTEQFF | TGTGCCAGCAGCTTAAACACTGAGCAGTTCTTC
TRBD2 | TRBJ2-5 | many | 12 | TRBV29-1 | CSVETSGETQYF | TGCAGCGTTGAAACTAGCGGGGAGACCCAGTACTTC
TRBD2 | TRBJ2-7 | few | 14 | TRBV20-1 | CSVGDLAGANEQYF | TGCAGTGTGGGGGACCTAGCGGGAGCGAACGAGCAGTACTTC
. | TRBJ1-2 | . | 13 | TRBV9 | CASSGPGDYGYTF | TGTGCCAGCAGCGGCCCAGGGGACTATGGCTACACCTTC
TRBD1 | TRBJ2-5 | . | 13 | TRBV20-1 | CSAWTGSQETQYF | TGCAGTGCCTGGACAGGCTCTCAAGAGACCCAGTACTTC